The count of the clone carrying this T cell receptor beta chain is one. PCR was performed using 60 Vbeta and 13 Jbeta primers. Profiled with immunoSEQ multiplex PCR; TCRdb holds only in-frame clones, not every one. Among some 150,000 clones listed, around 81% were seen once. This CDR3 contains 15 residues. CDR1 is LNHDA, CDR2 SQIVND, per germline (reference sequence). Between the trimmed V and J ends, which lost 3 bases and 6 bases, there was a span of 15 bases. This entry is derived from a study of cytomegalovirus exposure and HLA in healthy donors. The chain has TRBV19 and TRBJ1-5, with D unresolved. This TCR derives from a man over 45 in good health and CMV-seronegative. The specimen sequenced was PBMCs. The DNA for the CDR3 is TGTGCCAGTAGTATCGCGGAAGCAGCCAGTCAGCCCCAGCATTTT. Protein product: CASSIAEAASQPQHF. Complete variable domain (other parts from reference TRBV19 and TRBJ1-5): DGGITQSPKYLFRKEGQNVTLSCEQNLNHDAMYWYRQDPGQGLRLIYYSQIVNDFQKGDIAEGYSVSREKKESFPLTVTSAQKNPTAFYLCASSIAEAASQPQHFGDGTRLSIL.